This T cell receptor beta chain was profiled in a study of blood T cell repertoires in COVID-19. The overall study: Researchers got acute and convalescent COVID-19 samples from the United States, Italy and Spain.

Trimming removed 5 bases at V and 7 bases at J, with 20 bases between. This CDR3 region has 15 residues. CDR1 MNHEY and CDR2 SMNVEV come from the germline V gene (reference sequence). Authors' analysis steps: Reference gene primer amplification yielded estimated nucleated cell counts. Here immunoSEQ multiplex PCR was the method, and the copy in TCRdb shows in-frame clones only, minus some. D and trimming were read from the DNA, whereas the V and J calls and clone size are those reported in that table. The sample consists of fewer than 300,000 clones, 88% of them appearing once. Sequenced sample: peripheral blood. The TCR originated in a woman in her thirties or forties who had recovered from COVID-19. This rearrangement joins TRBV27 to TRBJ1-2; no clear D gene. The CDR3 region has the DNA TGTGCCAGCAGTCCCCTCGGGGTCGGGAAGGGTGGCTACACCTTC. Translation: CASSPLGVGKGGYTF.